What follows are 22 T cell receptor beta chains derived from one specimen sequenced in a study of Tregs in tolerant kidney transplant recipients. Data came from immunoSEQ multiplex PCR; TCRdb stores just in-frame clones and leaves some out. The data show some 110,000 clones, with roughly nine tenths seen just once and more than 0.5% held by the top ten. Sequencing was performed on CD4+ T cells from blood. Every receptor here comes from a human donor in good health.

The V call is TRBV18, the J call TRBJ2-6, with a possible D match to TRBD2 (7 bases). This CDR3 is built from 18 residues. The V and J ends lost 1 base and 4 bases respectively, with 17 bases between them. CDR1 is KGHSH and CDR2 is LQKENI in the germline V gene. CDR3 sequence reads: CASSPLAAGARGANVLTF. In DNA, the CDR3 is TGTGCCAGCTCACCACTCGCCGCGGGGGCTCGGGGGGCCAACGTCCTGACTTTC.

This chain connects TRBV6-1 to TRBJ2-7; tentatively, D is TRBD2 (5 bases). The CDR3 covers 13 residues. Germline V gene sequence: CDR1 MNHNS, CDR2 SASEGT. Trimming shortened V by 6 bases and J by 1 base, and 10 bases separated the two germline ends. CDR3 bases: TGTGCCAGCAGCCGCAGGAGGTCCTACGAGCAGTACTTC. It codes for CASSRRRSYEQYF.

The chain recombines TRBV19 with TRBJ1-2; 7 bases agree with TRBD1. Looked up from germline, CDR1 is LNHDA and CDR2 is SQIVND (reference sequence). The CDR3 consists of 14 residues. V gave up 6 bases and J gave up 3 bases; unmatched junction bases: 7. The CDR3 nucleotides are TGTGCCAGTAGGGAGCACACAGGGGACTATGGCTACACCTTC. This sequence encodes CASREHTGDYGYTF.

This rearrangement joins TRBV7-2 to TRBJ2-7, with D possibly being TRBD1 (5 bases). The CDR3 sequence is 14 residues long. V lost 5 bases and J lost 3, with 14 bases in between. Germline V lookup: CDR1 SGHTA, CDR2 FQGNSA. CDR3 sequence reads: CASSPDTDYYEQYF. CDR3 nucleotides: TGTGCCAGCAGCCCGGACACGGATTACTACGAGCAGTACTTC.

J is TRBJ2-7 and V is TRBV9, with D perhaps matching TRBD2 (6 bases). CDR1 SGDLS and CDR2 YYNGEE come from the germline V gene. The CDR3 length is 15 residues. The V gene lost 3 bases and the J gene lost 7 bases, with 20 bases spanning the gap. CDR3 sequence (DNA): TGTGCCAGCAGCGACCCCCACGGGGGACCCCGGGAGCAGTACTTC. Protein sequence: CASSDPHGGPREQYF. The complete variable domain, with remaining parts taken from reference TRBV9 and TRBJ2-7, reads DSGVTQTPKHLITATGQRVTLRCSPRSGDLSVYWYQQSLDQGLQFLIQYYNGEERAKGNILERFSAQQFPDLHSELNLSSLELGDSALYFCASSDPHGGPREQYFGPGTRLTVT.

Remarks on this clone: The sample holds other DNA sequences that translate to the same CDR3. The genes are TRBV6-5 and TRBJ2-7; maybe TRBD2 (5 bases). Germline values: CDR1 MNHEY, CDR2 SVGAGI. This CDR3 has 12 residues. Between the trimmed V and J ends, which lost 8 bases and 2 bases, there was a span of 10 bases. The chain's CDR3 is CASGGRAYEQYF. The CDR3 bases are TGTGCCAGCGGAGGCCGGGCCTACGAGCAGTACTTC.

The V and J genes are TRBV5-1 and TRBJ2-4; no clear D. CDR3 size: 17 residues. Germline-derived CDR1 and CDR2 are SGHRS and YFSETQ. Trimming took off 4 bases at V and 0 bases at J, with 17 bases between the two ends. The CDR3 spells CASSHSLHDQAKNIQYF. Here the CDR3 DNA reads TGCGCCAGCAGCCATTCCCTGCACGACCAAGCCAAAAACATTCAGTACTTC.

The chain uses TRBV14 and TRBJ2-7; the D gene is possibly TRBD1 (6 bases). Germline loops: CDR1 SGHDN, CDR2 FVKESK. This CDR3 spans 15 amino acids. V lost 4 bases to trimming and J lost 2 bases, with 15 bases between them. CDR3 sequence: CASSLEGQRAYEQYF. CDR3 DNA sequence: TGTGCCAGCAGCCTCGAAGGACAGAGGGCCTACGAGCAGTACTTC.

This clone was seen only a few times. J is TRBJ1-4 and V is TRBV19; D is unresolved. Trimming cost V 3 bases and J 0 bases, with 11 bases left between them. CDR1 and CDR2 from the germline V gene are LNHDA and SQIVND (reference sequence). The CDR3 spans 16 residues. The CDR3 DNA sequence: TGTGCCAGTAGTATGAGGTTCGCCGCAACTAATGAAAAACTGTTTTTT. Its protein product is CASSMRFAATNEKLFF.

This chain links TRBV7-9 with TRBJ2-2, with D perhaps matching TRBD1 (7 bases). Germline assignment: CDR1 SEHNR and CDR2 FQNEAQ (reference sequence). The CDR3 has 15 amino acids. The V end lost 5 bases, the J end lost 4 bases, and 14 bases lay between the germline ends. CDR3 sequence reads: CASSQGGGRTGELFF. CDR3 coding DNA: TGTGCCAGCAGCCAGGGGGGAGGTCGCACCGGGGAGCTGTTTTTT.

V gene TRBV6-5 combines with J gene TRBJ1-1; D gene unclear. The CDR3 runs to 15 residues. V was trimmed by 0 bases and J by 3 bases, leaving 11 bases between them. Germline V gene lookup returns CDR1 MNHEY and CDR2 SVGAGI. In nucleotides, the CDR3 is TGTGCCAGCAGTTACTCGAGTAGGGCCCACACTGAAGCTTTCTTT. It yields the protein CASSYSSRAHTEAFF.

The chain is built from TRBV5-6 and TRBJ2-3; tentative D call: TRBD1 (7 bases). Between the trimmed V and J ends, which lost 2 bases and 6 bases, there was a span of 28 bases. This CDR3 contains 19 residues. CDR1 is SGHDT, CDR2 YYEEEE, per germline. The CDR3 here is CASSFNLDRDLAVSDTQYF. The DNA of the CDR3 is TGTGCCAGCAGCTTTAATCTTGACAGGGACTTAGCGGTAAGCGATACGCAGTATTTT.

The chain uses TRBV19 and TRBJ1-4; no clear D. V was trimmed by 5 bases and J by 7 bases, leaving 14 bases between them. Germline V lookup: CDR1 LNHDA, CDR2 SQIVND (reference sequence). The CDR3 covers 14 residues. Here the CDR3 reads CASSSPGMGEKLFF. Here the CDR3 DNA reads TGTGCCAGTAGTTCCCCGGGGATGGGTGAAAAACTGTTTTTT.

This chain links TRBV2 with TRBJ2-3; D may correspond to TRBD1 or TRBD2 (6 bases each). V lost 7 bases, J lost 1 base, and 15 bases lay in between. CDR1 is SNHLY, CDR2 FYNNEI, per germline. The CDR3 runs to 15 residues. CDR3 nucleotide sequence: TGTGCCAGCAAAGTAGGGGGGTCGGGCACAGATACGCAGTATTTT. Translation: CASKVGGSGTDTQYF.

The CDR3 DNA reads TGTGCCAGCAGCCCCGGACAGTTTCGTAGCAATCAGCCCCAGCATTTT. As protein: CASSPGQFRSNQPQHF. This rearrangement joins TRBV7-2 to TRBJ1-5; D might be TRBD1 (6 bases). The CDR3 contains 16 residues. Per germline, CDR1 SGHTA and CDR2 FQGNSA. Trimming stripped 5 bases from V and 0 bases from J, with 14 bases between.

DNA of the CDR3: TGTGCCAGCAGCTCATTGGGATCGACTAGCCCAGAGTTCTTC. Residues: CASSSLGSTSPEFF. This sequence joins TRBV11-2 and TRBJ2-1, with 7 bases lining up with TRBD2. V lost 4 bases to trimming and J lost 14 bases; unmatched junction nucleotides: 14. Germline assignment: CDR1 SGHAT and CDR2 FQNNGV. CDR3 length equals 14 residues. Supplemented by reference TRBV11-2 and TRBJ2-1, the full variable domain reads EAGVAQSPRYKIIEKRQSVAFWCNPISGHATLYWYQQILGQGPKLLIQFQNNGVVDDSQLPKDRFSAERLKGVDSTLKIQPAKLEDSAVYLCASSSLGSTSPEFFGPGTRLTVL.

The chain joins TRBV15 to TRBJ2-3; the match to TRBD2 covers 12 bases. The germline CDR1 and CDR2 sequences are LNHNV and YYDKDF (reference sequence). CDR3 length: 20 residues. Trimming cost V 0 bases and J 7 bases; bases outside gene matches: 17. This CDR3 is CATSRDLGSSGRASINTQYF. CDR3 nucleotides: TGTGCCACCAGCAGAGATCTTGGATCTAGCGGGAGGGCCTCAATCAATACGCAGTATTTT.

DNA of the CDR3: TGTGCCACCTTGGAGGGTCCAGCCTATGGCTACACCTTC. This gives the protein CATLEGPAYGYTF. The genes are TRBV19 and TRBJ1-2; D gene uncertain. The V end was cut by 10 bases, the J end by 4 bases, with 16 bases between. Germline V lookup: CDR1 LNHDA, CDR2 SQIVND (reference sequence). CDR3 length: 13 amino acids.

The chain has TRBV10-3 and TRBJ1-5; possible D gene TRBD1, 5 bases. V shed 6 bases and J shed 1 base, with 10 bases lying between them. This CDR3 region has 14 residues. Germline V gene sequence: CDR1 ENHRY, CDR2 SYGVKD. The CDR3 is CAIRDRDSNQPQHF. In DNA form, the CDR3 reads TGTGCCATCAGGGACCGGGACAGCAATCAGCCCCAGCATTTT.

The rearrangement uses TRBV9 and TRBJ2-6; D uncertain. Germline V gene data show CDR1 as SGDLS and CDR2 as YYNGEE. There are 17 residues in the CDR3. Trimming removed 3 bases at V and 0 bases at J, with 13 bases between. The DNA of the CDR3 is TGTGCCAGCAGCGCCCGGCAGGTGAGCTCTGGGGCCAACGTCCTGACTTTC. Translated: CASSARQVSSGANVLTF.

The chain joins TRBV19 to TRBJ1-3, with D uncertain. V gave up 7 bases and J gave up 5 bases, with 15 bases separating them. Germline lookup yields CDR1 LNHDA and CDR2 SQIVND (reference sequence). The CDR3 loop spans 14 amino acids. The CDR3 bases are TGTGCCAGTAAAACGGGCGCTGGGAGAAACACCATATATTTT. As protein: CASKTGAGRNTIYF.

This clone was recorded once. This sequence joins TRBV14 and TRBJ1-2; no clear D gene. The germline V gene has CDR1 SGHDN and CDR2 FVKESK. CDR3 size: 13 residues. The ends were cut back, 3 bases at V and 8 bases at J, with 13 bases in the middle. The chain's CDR3 is CASSHPPEKGYTF. CDR3 bases: TGTGCCAGCAGCCACCCTCCCGAAAAAGGCTACACCTTC.